This TCR beta chain emerged from a study of T cells in Graves' hyperthyroidism and ophthalmopathy. Study in general: The blood sample was taken at first diagnosis, before treatment began.

CDR1 and CDR2 from the germline V gene are MNHEY and SVGAGI. Unmatched junction bases numbered 5, after V lost 0 bases and J lost 4 bases. The CDR3 is made up of 16 amino acids. TCR beta CDR3 regions were amplified from RNA transcripts. During a first-round RT-PCR of the TCR CDR3, the HTBI primer set was used. In TCRdb, the multiplex PCR reads were re-called with MiXCR into one record per CDR3 protein. The sample includes over 550,000 distinct CDR3 sequences, approximately 16% of them seen just once. This clonotype was counted between two and nine times. The chain links TRBV6-5 to TRBJ2-1, with 8 bases matching TRBD2. The sequenced sample was blood. The sequence derives from a woman between 18 and 29 years old with Graves' hyperthyroidism. In DNA, the CDR3 is TGTGCCAGCAGTTACTCGATACTAGCGGAATACAATGAGCAGTTCTTC. Its translation is CASSYSILAEYNEQFF.